This TCR beta chain came from a study of T-cell reconstitution after alpha-beta-depleted transplantation in children. The TCRbeta library incorporated unique molecular identifiers. A single record per CDR3 protein comes from TCRdb applying MiXCR to the PCR reads. Of about 400,000 distinct CDR3 sequences listed, roughly 20% are singletons. The CDR3 has 14 amino acids. With 2 bases removed from V and 1 base from J, the gap between germline ends came to 7 bases. Sequenced material: PBMCs from the stem cell graft donor, taken from the stem cell graft. The clonotype was recovered from a human donor who donated a stem cell graft to a child with acute myeloid leukemia. The chain links TRBV12-3 or TRBV12-4 to TRBJ2-3, with no clear D. For the CDR3, the DNA is TGTGCCAGCAGTTTAACGCAGGGCACAGATACGCAGTATTTT. This encodes CASSLTQGTDTQYF.